This T cell receptor beta chain stems from a study of shared clonotypes between healthy human individuals. Study-wide context: Each donor had three CD4 naive, three CD4 memory, two CD8 naive and one CD8 memory plate. Findings of the study overall: With a handful of donors compared, 5% to 5.5% of naive CD4 clonotypes were shared.

TCRdb keeps only in-frame clones here, not all; method: immunoSEQ multiplex PCR. This table holds some 1 million clones, around 74% found once. Trimming removed 4 bases from V and 0 bases from J, with 12 bases in between. Germline loops: CDR1 LGHNA, CDR2 YNFKEQ. The CDR3 consists of 16 residues. About this clone itself: The antigen remains undetermined.

Sequenced sample: memory CD4+ T cells sorted from blood. Subset meaning: CD45RA-negative fraction. This chain connects TRBV4-2 to TRBJ2-2, with D unresolved. This TCR came from a man between 18 and 35 years old in good health. The CDR3: CASSPTPSANTGELFF. The CDR3 region has the DNA TGTGCCAGCAGCCCCACACCAAGCGCGAACACCGGGGAGCTGTTTTTT.